The 23 T cell receptor beta chains given below trace back to one sample, sequenced in a study of blood T cell repertoires in COVID-19. Here immunoSEQ multiplex PCR was the method, and the copy in TCRdb shows in-frame clones only, minus some. The sample includes some 200,000 clones, approximately 82% of them seen just once. Sequencing used peripheral blood. Receptor source: a human donor with acute or convalescent COVID-19. The donor label of this sample is uncertain.

The J gene is TRBJ2-1, the V gene TRBV9, with 9 nucleotides matching TRBD2. Trimming cost V 2 bases and J 8 bases; bases outside gene matches: 5. Germline CDR1 is SGDLS and CDR2 is YYNGEE. The CDR3 contains 14 residues. CDR3 in amino acids: CASSVGVAGDEQFF. The CDR3 DNA sequence: TGTGCCAGCAGCGTCGGGGTAGCGGGAGATGAGCAGTTCTTC.

The rearrangement links TRBV28 to TRBJ2-1, with TRBD2 matching 14 bases. This CDR3 comprises 15 residues. Losses at the gene ends were 6 bases for V and 14 bases for J; bases not matched to a gene: 12. The germline V gene has CDR1 MDHEN and CDR2 SYDVKM. DNA for the CDR3: TGTGCCAGCAGGCCCGGGACTAGCGGGAGAGTGGGTGAGTTCTTC. It is translated as CASRPGTSGRVGEFF.

The chain carries TRBV9 and TRBJ1-2; tentatively, D is TRBD1 (6 bases). The CDR3 has 13 amino acids. V shed 5 bases and J shed 4 bases, with 12 bases lying between them. The germline CDR1 and CDR2 sequences are SGDLS and YYNGEE. CDR3: CASRQQGSYGYTF. In DNA form, the CDR3 reads TGTGCCAGCAGACAACAGGGAAGCTATGGCTACACCTTC.

This clone occurred once. This chain uses TRBV4-1 with TRBJ2-3, with 7 bases lining up with TRBD2. V dropped 0 bases and J dropped 5; count of bases not matched to a gene: 5. This CDR3 is built from 15 residues. CDR1 MGHRA and CDR2 YSYEKL come from the germline V gene. CDR3 coding DNA: TGCGCCAGCAGCCAAGATACGGGGGGAGAAGATACGCAGTATTTT. Translated, it gives CASSQDTGGEDTQYF.

The chain employs TRBV6-5 and TRBJ2-3; 11 bases are a match to TRBD2. Germline V lookup: CDR1 MNHEY, CDR2 SVGAGI. The CDR3 contains 14 residues. V gave up 6 bases and J gave up 6 bases; unmatched junction bases: 5. CDR3 residues: CASSHLAGGDTQYF. CDR3 DNA: TGTGCCAGCAGCCACTTAGCGGGAGGGGATACGCAGTATTTT.

The rearrangement uses TRBV4-1 and TRBJ2-1; maybe TRBD2 (5 bases). CDR3 length equals 15 residues. The V gene lost 1 base and the J gene lost 9 bases, with 16 bases spanning the gap. Germline V gene sequence: CDR1 MGHRA, CDR2 YSYEKL. CDR3 sequence reads: CASSQGVGSAFEQFF. For the CDR3, the DNA is TGCGCCAGCAGCCAAGGGGTGGGGAGTGCCTTTGAGCAGTTCTTC.

Comments on this clone: Germline and junction disagree at one end, which may indicate a read error. Other DNA variants within this sample encode the same CDR3. The chain recombines TRBV5-5 with TRBJ1-5; D is possibly TRBD1 (5 bases). From germline, CDR1 is SGHKS and CDR2 YYEKEE (reference sequence). CDR3 length: 15 amino acids. This chain's CDR3 is CASSLDVGGNQPQHF. In DNA form, the CDR3 reads TGTGCCAGTAGCTTGGATGTGGGGGGGAATCAGCCCCAGCATTTT.

The J gene is TRBJ1-4, the V gene TRBV5-1; TRBD1 matches 7 bases. CDR3 length: 16 amino acids. With V trimmed by 0 bases and J by 5 bases, 7 bases remained unmatched. In germline, CDR1 is SGHRS, CDR2 YFSETQ. The CDR3 DNA is TGCGCCAGCAGCTTGGGGAGTGACAGGGCGAATGAAAAACTGTTTTTT. It translates to CASSLGSDRANEKLFF.

The chain combines TRBV28 with TRBJ1-2, with a tentative D call TRBD1 (6 bases). The CDR3 length is 13 residues. With 5 bases removed from V and 4 bases from J, the gap between germline ends came to 11 bases. Germline loops: CDR1 MDHEN, CDR2 SYDVKM. The CDR3 sequence: CASSPTGFYGYTF. In DNA form, the CDR3 reads TGTGCCAGCAGTCCAACAGGGTTCTATGGCTACACCTTC.

The chain joins TRBV28 to TRBJ2-3; a possible D gene is TRBD2 (7 bases). The CDR3 consists of 15 residues. CDR1 MDHEN and CDR2 SYDVKM come from the germline V gene. V was trimmed by 6 bases and J by 2 bases, leaving 15 bases between them. CDR3 loop: CASSRGGSLTDTQYF. The CDR3 DNA follows: TGTGCCAGCAGCAGGGGCGGGAGCCTCACAGATACGCAGTATTTT.

CDR3 in DNA: TGTGCCTGGAGTAGTCAGAAAGAGACCCAGTACTTC. Its protein is CAWSSQKETQYF. This chain connects TRBV30 to TRBJ2-5; D remains ambiguous. Trimming removed 2 bases at V and 3 bases at J, with 7 bases between. Per the germline V gene, CDR1 is GTSNPN and CDR2 is SVGIG (reference sequence). The CDR3 spans 12 residues.

The V and J genes are TRBV25-1 and TRBJ2-2, with 9 bases that match TRBD1. The junction had 5 bases not matched to a gene; V was cut back by 3 bases and J by 6 bases. Germline V gene data show CDR1 as MGHDK and CDR2 as SYGVNS. This CDR3 spans 15 amino acids. The CDR3 sequence is CASSERQGGSGELFF. The CDR3 DNA sequence: TGTGCCAGCAGTGAGCGACAGGGGGGATCCGGGGAGCTGTTTTTT.

The V call is TRBV28, the J call TRBJ1-2; 8 bases fit TRBD1. The CDR3 is made up of 13 amino acids. The V gene end was trimmed by 9 bases and the J gene end by 6 bases; junction bases not matched to a gene: 9. Germline CDR1 MDHEN, CDR2 SYDVKM. The CDR3 nucleotides read TGTGCCAGGATGAGCAGGGGGCCTGATGGCTACACCTTC. This translates into CARMSRGPDGYTF.

The chain recombines TRBV20-1 with TRBJ2-1; no firm D call. Trimming left V 3 bases short and J 9 bases short, with 9 bases between. There are 11 residues in the CDR3. The germline gives CDR1 DFQATT, CDR2 SNEGSKA (reference sequence). The CDR3 spells CSASPTFEQFF. The CDR3 DNA is TGCAGTGCTAGTCCGACTTTTGAGCAGTTCTTC.

This clone was counted between two and nine times. The chain is built from TRBV27 and TRBJ1-2, with TRBD1 matching 11 bases. The CDR3 contains 15 residues. The J segment lost 4 bases and the V segment lost 5 bases, leaving 6 bases of the junction unmatched. CDR1 is MNHEY, CDR2 SMNVEV, per germline (reference sequence). The CDR3 protein is CASSRGQGGGYGYTF. DNA of the CDR3: TGTGCCAGCAGTCGGGGACAGGGGGGGGGCTATGGCTACACCTTC.

The table lists this clone with a few counts. This sequence joins TRBV12-3 or TRBV12-4 and TRBJ2-7; D gene unclear. The CDR3 sequence is 13 residues long. V was pared by 3 bases and J by 3 bases, with 9 bases between. Here the CDR3 reads CASSFGWSYEQYF. The CDR3 DNA reads TGTGCCAGCAGTTTTGGTTGGAGCTACGAGCAGTACTTC.

The chain uses TRBV6-5 and TRBJ1-6; D is possibly TRBD1 (6 bases). The V and J ends lost 7 bases and 11 bases respectively, with 18 bases between them. The CDR3 totals 14 residues. From germline, CDR1 is MNHEY and CDR2 SVGAGI. This chain's CDR3 is CASTPDRLFTPLHF. For the CDR3, the DNA is TGTGCCAGCACACCCGACAGGCTTTTTACACCCCTCCACTTT.

V gene TRBV5-1 combines with J gene TRBJ2-1, with 7 bases matching TRBD2. Unmatched junction bases numbered 15, after V lost 4 bases and J lost 5 bases. CDR1 is SGHRS, CDR2 YFSETQ, per germline. The CDR3 totals 17 residues. CDR3 bases: TGCGCCAGCAGCCTGGGGAGGGCTAGCGGAGGCCACAATGAGCAGTTCTTC. Amino acid sequence: CASSLGRASGGHNEQFF.

The chain couples TRBV5-1 to TRBJ2-2, with D perhaps matching TRBD1 (6 bases). There are 14 residues in the CDR3. Germline V gene lookup returns CDR1 SGHRS and CDR2 YFSETQ. The germline V and J ends were trimmed by 4 bases and 6 bases, with 13 bases remaining between them. The CDR3 sequence is CASSTGQFPGELFF. In nucleotides, the CDR3 is TGCGCCAGCAGCACGGGACAATTCCCCGGGGAGCTGTTTTTT.

V and J are TRBV10-3 and TRBJ2-3, with 7 bases aligning to TRBD2. There are 14 residues in the CDR3. CDR1 and CDR2 from the germline V gene are ENHRY and SYGVKD. J was trimmed by 5 bases and V by 3 bases; bases with no gene match: 5. CDR3 sequence: CAISDGVAGDTQYF. CDR3 coding DNA: TGTGCCATCAGTGACGGCGTAGCGGGAGATACGCAGTATTTT.

The genes are TRBV19 and TRBJ1-2; 9 nucleotides match TRBD1. J was trimmed by 0 bases and V by 7 bases; bases with no gene match: 3. CDR1 is LNHDA, CDR2 SQIVND, per germline (reference sequence). This CDR3 has 14 residues. CDR3 coding DNA: TGTGCCAGTATGAGGACAGGGGCTAACTATGGCTACACCTTC. Residues: CASMRTGANYGYTF.

The J gene is TRBJ2-4, the V gene TRBV30; 8 positions agree with TRBD1. This CDR3 has 14 residues. Per the germline V gene, CDR1 is GTSNPN and CDR2 is SVGIG (reference sequence). V shed 0 bases and J 4 bases; nucleotides not matched to a gene: 2. In DNA form, the CDR3 reads TGTGCCTGGAGTGTAGGACAGGGAAAAAACATTCAGTACTTC. Protein: CAWSVGQGKNIQYF.

This clone has just one count. This rearrangement joins TRBV5-1 to TRBJ2-2; D gene unclear. V was trimmed by 4 bases and J by 3 bases, leaving 13 bases between them. This CDR3 has 15 residues. Germline loops: CDR1 SGHRS, CDR2 YFSETQ. This CDR3 reads CASSLPGVDTGELFF. For the CDR3, the DNA is TGCGCCAGCAGCCTGCCCGGAGTAGACACCGGGGAGCTGTTTTTT.